The T cell receptor (beta chain) described here comes from a study of shared clonotypes between healthy human individuals. CDR3 length: 15 residues. Germline CDR1 reads LNHDA; CDR2 reads SQIVND (reference sequence). V lost 6 bases, J lost 4 bases, and 5 bases stayed unmatched. Measured with immunoSEQ multiplex PCR; TCRdb has only the in-frame clones, and not every one. The sample gives around 2.3 million clones, nearly 97% of which show up once; 0.1% to 0.15% is in the top ten. The clonotype originates from a man aged 18 to 30 in good health. The chain combines TRBV19 with TRBJ2-3; 12 nucleotides match TRBD2. The sample consisted of naive CD4+ T cells sorted from blood. Subset: CD45RA+ positively selected. CDR3 DNA: TGTGCCAGTAGCGATCTAGCGGGAGGGCCAGATACGCAGTATTTT. Amino acids: CASSDLAGGPDTQYF.